This T cell receptor beta chain was found in a study of OX40 agonist ivuxolimab in advanced cancers. Between the trimmed V and J ends, which lost 2 bases and 4 bases, there was a span of 20 bases. This CDR3 spans 17 amino acids. From germline, CDR1 is MNHEY and CDR2 SMNVEV (reference sequence). Sequencing was performed with immunoSEQ multiplex PCR; in TCRdb, only in-frame clones are kept and a portion is missing. This table has about 37,000 clones, more than 75% appearing once. Study findings and constraints: Normalized T-cell clonal expansion was also low in some nonresponders. The study found among the lowest clonal expansion in partial responders at 0.1-3.0 mg/kg. Relative to CD4+, CD8+ T cells held more expanded clones on average.

Note on this clone: The antigen is unknown.

The receptor was isolated from an adult with an advanced solid tumor such as melanoma, head and neck, liver or kidney cancer. The chain joins TRBV27 to TRBJ1-1; no definite D call. Sequencing was performed on CD4+ or CD8+ T cells sorted from blood, taken in a trial of the OX40 agonist ivuxolimab. CDR3 coding DNA: TGTGCCAGCAGTTTAAGTCGGTCAAGGTGGATATTCACTGAAGCTTTCTTT. Its protein is CASSLSRSRWIFTEAFF.